The rows below give T cell receptor beta chains drawn from one sample of a study of human T cells and chemical hapten exposure. TCRdb fed the RACE reads into MiXCR, producing one record per CDR3 protein. The table records some 180,000 distinct CDR3 sequences, approximately 20% of them present only once. Sequenced material: whole blood, taken in connection with sensitization to the hapten diphenylcyclopropenone (DPC). Every receptor here comes from a woman aged 50 to 60 with alopecia areata. Some clones in this sample may be carry-over from other donors' samples. Each CDR3 is given with its conserved first and last residue. A D gene is named only where the DNA matches it firmly. The size field is filled for only some rows; it gives once, few, many or a size class.

size | length | J | V | D | DNA | CDR3
. | 14 | TRBJ2-3 | TRBV29-1 | . | TGCAGCGTTGAAGGCCCCTTTAGCGACGATACGCAGTATTTT | CSVEGPFSDDTQYF
. | 15 | TRBJ2-5 | TRBV7-9 | . | TGTGCCAGCAGCTCCCCCGGGACCGGCGGGGAGACCCAGTACTTC | CASSSPGTGGETQYF
. | 16 | TRBJ2-3 | TRBV7-2 | TRBD2 | TGTGCCAGCAGCGGGGGGACTAGCGGGCTCACAGATACGCAGTATTTT | CASSGGTSGLTDTQYF
few | 12 | TRBJ2-5 | TRBV29-1 | . | TGCAGCGTTGAGTTAGGGGTCGGGGCCCAGTACTTC | CSVELGVGAQYF
few | 11 | TRBJ2-1 | TRBV10-3 | . | TGTGCCATCAGTGACAGCCCTGAGCAGTTCTTC | CAISDSPEQFF
. | 14 | TRBJ2-7 | TRBV12-3/TRBV12-4 | . | TGTGCCAGCAAGGAGGAAATACTATCCTACGAGCAGTACTTC | CASKEEILSYEQYF
few | 11 | TRBJ1-2 | TRBV12-3/TRBV12-4 | . | TGTGCCAGCAGTAAAGACTTTGGCTACACCTTC | CASSKDFGYTF
. | 16 | TRBJ2-7 | TRBV12-3/TRBV12-4 | TRBD2 | TGTGCCAGCAGTCTAACCCGAGGACTAGCCACCTACGAGCAGTACTTC | CASSLTRGLATYEQYF
. | 14 | TRBJ1-1 | TRBV5-1 | . | TGCGCCAGCAGCTTTACACAGGGCGGCACTGAAGCTTTCTTT | CASSFTQGGTEAFF
. | 13 | TRBJ1-1 | TRBV2 | . | TGTGCCAGCTACCCGGAACCGAACACTGAAGCTTTCTTT | CASYPEPNTEAFF
. | 14 | TRBJ2-3 | TRBV20-1 | . | TGCAGTGCTAGAGAGGGCAGGAGCGAAAATACGCAGTATTTT | CSAREGRSENTQYF
. | 16 | TRBJ2-7 | TRBV5-4 | . | TGTGCCAGCAGCTTGGGGTGGCGGGTAAGCTCCTACGAGCAGTACTTC | CASSLGWRVSSYEQYF
. | 18 | TRBJ2-7 | TRBV6-5 | TRBD2 | TGTGCCAGCAGACTCCCGCTAGCGGGAGGGCCTCTCCCCTACGAGCAGTACTTC | CASRLPLAGGPLPYEQYF
. | 15 | TRBJ1-5 | TRBV19 | . | TGTGCCAGTAGCCTGCAATCAGGGGGCAATCAGCCCCAGCATTTT | CASSLQSGGNQPQHF
few | 15 | TRBJ2-7 | TRBV5-1 | . | TGCGCCAGCAGCCCCAACCCCCCGAGCTCCTACGAGCAGTACTTC | CASSPNPPSSYEQYF